The 15 T cell receptor beta chains reported below all come from one sample, sequenced in a study of early T cells in non-severe SARS-CoV-2 infection. One entry per CDR3 protein, called by TCRdb with MiXCR from the 5' RACE reads. This table has fewer than 85,000 distinct CDR3 sequences, approximately 14% appearing once. This specimen consisted of whole blood, obtained at baseline. The source of these receptors is an adult who was a healthcare worker with PCR-confirmed SARS-CoV-2 infection or an uninfected control (not recorded which).

The V and J genes are TRBV30 and TRBJ2-3; 9 nucleotides match TRBD2. The CDR3 loop spans 13 amino acids. Germline trimming cut 3 bases from V and 6 bases from J; bases unmatched to any gene: 4. CDR1 GTSNPN and CDR2 SVGIG come from the germline V gene (reference sequence). CDR3: CAWRGTSLDTQYF. The CDR3 nucleotides read TGTGCCTGGAGAGGGACTAGCCTCGATACGCAGTATTTT.

This clonotype was seen more than once but under ten times. V usage is TRBV4-1 and J usage is TRBJ2-7; 9 bases align to TRBD1. The CDR3 runs to 16 residues. Germline loops: CDR1 MGHRA, CDR2 YSYEKL. Unmatched junction bases numbered 9, after V lost 6 bases and J lost 0 bases. CDR3 residues: CASRDHRGPSSYEQYF. CDR3 coding DNA: TGCGCCAGCAGGGATCACAGGGGGCCCAGCTCCTACGAGCAGTACTTC.

This clonotype has only a few counts. V and J are TRBV7-3 and TRBJ2-7, with D tentatively TRBD2 (7 bases). Trimming left V 1 base short and J 5 bases short, with 15 bases between. CDR1 is SGHTA and CDR2 is FQGTGA in the germline V gene. The CDR3 is 15 residues long. CDR3 DNA: TGTGCCAGCAGCTTAAGAGGGCGGGGGCTGGACGAGCAGTACTTC. As protein: CASSLRGRGLDEQYF.

This clonotype was seen a handful of times. The rearrangement joins TRBV4-1 to TRBJ2-3; D gene ambiguous. This CDR3 has 13 residues. Germline loops: CDR1 MGHRA, CDR2 YSYEKL. Trimming removed 1 base at V and 6 bases at J, with 8 bases between. The CDR3 reads CASSQVPVDTQYF. In DNA form, the CDR3 reads TGCGCCAGCAGCCAAGTGCCGGTGGATACGCAGTATTTT.

This clonotype was seen many times. This sequence joins TRBV20-1 and TRBJ1-2, with D uncertain. V shed 6 bases and J shed 8 bases, with 22 bases lying between them. The germline CDR1 and CDR2 sequences are DFQATT and SNEGSKA (reference sequence). The CDR3 sequence is 14 residues long. CDR3 in DNA: TGCAGTGCCCCGGCGAGTCTCATATCGGGAGGCTACACCTTC. This translates into CSAPASLISGGYTF.

This clonotype was counted between two and nine times. The chain is built from TRBV28 and TRBJ1-1; D is ambiguous. The CDR3 length is 15 residues. CDR1 and CDR2 from the germline V gene are MDHEN and SYDVKM. The V end was cut by 6 bases, the J end by 2 bases, with 16 bases between. The CDR3 here is CASSRTVGSNTEAFF. The DNA for the CDR3 is TGTGCCAGCAGCCGGACGGTAGGTAGTAACACTGAAGCTTTCTTT.

The V gene is TRBV9, the J gene TRBJ1-5; 7 bases are a match to TRBD1. Per the germline V gene, CDR1 is SGDLS and CDR2 is YYNGEE. With V trimmed by 3 bases and J by 5 bases, 8 bases remained unmatched. This CDR3 is built from 15 residues. The chain's CDR3 is CASSAGQAGDQPQHF. Written as DNA, the CDR3 is TGTGCCAGCAGCGCTGGACAGGCCGGGGATCAGCCCCAGCATTTT.

A few counts support this clonotype. The V gene is TRBV4-1, the J gene TRBJ2-3, with no clear D. Germline V gene data show CDR1 as MGHRA and CDR2 as YSYEKL. CDR3 size: 15 residues. V lost 0 bases, J lost 2 bases, and 9 bases lay in between. CDR3 protein: CASSQDGFDTDTQYF. CDR3 nucleotide sequence: TGCGCCAGCAGCCAAGATGGTTTCGACACAGATACGCAGTATTTT.

This clonotype was picked up a small number of times. The chain employs TRBV7-3 and TRBJ2-3, with D unclear. Trimming stripped 2 bases from V and 4 bases from J, with 7 bases between. Germline V gives CDR1 SGHTA, CDR2 FQGTGA. The CDR3 has 13 amino acids. CDR3 bases: TGTGCCAGCAGCTTAGCTTTAGCAGATACGCAGTATTTT. Amino acids: CASSLALADTQYF.

This clonotype was recorded many times. V usage is TRBV2 and J usage is TRBJ1-5; D uncertain. Germline CDR1 and CDR2: SNHLY and FYNNEI. The CDR3 is 15 amino acids. V lost 3 bases, J lost 2 bases, and 11 bases lay in between. CDR3 nucleotides: TGTGCCAGCAGTGATGGGGTCATGCGCAATCAGCCCCAGCATTTT. It codes for CASSDGVMRNQPQHF.

The rearrangement uses TRBV5-1 and TRBJ2-1, with D uncertain. The CDR3 totals 16 residues. Germline loops: CDR1 SGHRS, CDR2 YFSETQ. V was clipped by 1 base and J by 0 bases, with 11 bases between them. The CDR3 bases are TGCGCCAGCAGCTTGTATGGCGGTAGCTCCTACAATGAGCAGTTCTTC. This gives the protein CASSLYGGSSYNEQFF. Combining the CDR3 with reference TRBV5-1 and TRBJ2-1 gives the whole variable domain KAGVTQTPRYLIKTRGQQVTLSCSPISGHRSVSWYQQTPGQGLQFLFEYFSETQRNKGNFPGRFSGRQFSNSRSEMNVSTLELGDSALYLCASSLYGGSSYNEQFFGPGTRLTVL.

The chain combines TRBV6-2 or TRBV6-3 with TRBJ1-5, with D maybe TRBD1 (6 bases). This CDR3 has 15 residues. Trimming shortened V by 4 bases and J by 3 bases, and 13 bases separated the two germline ends. Germline CDR1 MNHEY, CDR2 SVGEGT. The CDR3 region has the DNA TGTGCCAGCAGTTCGGGGGCGCTTATCAATCAGCCCCAGCATTTT. Encoded protein: CASSSGALINQPQHF.

The V gene is TRBV7-6, the J gene TRBJ2-5, with TRBD2 identical over 9 bases. V was clipped by 5 bases and J by 4 bases; unmatched bases: 11. Germline loops: CDR1 SGHVS, CDR2 FNYEAQ. CDR3 length: 16 residues. CDR3 amino acids: CASSLSGLAGVETQYF. As DNA, the CDR3 is TGTGCCAGCAGCCTCTCAGGGTTAGCGGGAGTAGAGACCCAGTACTTC.

This clonotype has a count of ten or more. The V and J genes are TRBV12-3 or TRBV12-4 and TRBJ2-7; D tentatively reads TRBD1 or TRBD2 (7 bases each). CDR3 length equals 15 residues. Trimming removed 7 bases at V and 5 bases at J, with 21 bases between. The CDR3 region is CASNVQGGGRNEQYF. CDR3 DNA: TGTGCCAGCAACGTTCAGGGGGGAGGGAGGAACGAGCAGTACTTC.

This clonotype was recorded a few times. The chain recombines TRBV20-1 with TRBJ2-1, with no clear D. Trimming cost V 3 bases and J 0 bases, with 9 bases left between them. Germline values: CDR1 DFQATT, CDR2 SNEGSKA (reference sequence). The CDR3 is 14 residues long. The CDR3 DNA reads as TGCAGTGCTAGTGCTACCAGCTCCTACAATGAGCAGTTCTTC. Translated: CSASATSSYNEQFF.